This TCR beta chain is from a study of shared clonotypes between healthy human individuals. Study-wide background: The people who gave samples were two women and three men aged 18 to 49. Regarding the study as a whole: Exclusively blood specimens were collected; tissue repertoires likely differ.

A word on this clone: What it binds is not known.

Trimming shortened V by 4 bases and J by 5 bases, and 20 bases separated the two germline ends. CDR1 SNHLY and CDR2 FYNNEI come from the germline V gene. The CDR3 extends over 16 amino acids. Here immunoSEQ multiplex PCR was the method, and the copy in TCRdb shows in-frame clones only, minus some. The sample holds fewer than 600,000 clones, around 79% seen once. Those who donated, Caucasian adults without exception, all lived in Nashville, Tennessee. Unsorted samples used tens of millions of PBMCs for genomic DNA. This chain uses TRBV2 with TRBJ1-1; possibly TRBD1 for D (6 bases). The sample taken for sequencing was PBMCs. The receptor comes from a middle-aged woman in good health. Some clones in this sample may be carry-over from other donors' samples. The CDR3 sequence is CASSVYRDWGGTEAFF. The DNA of the CDR3 is TGTGCCAGCAGTGTGTACAGGGATTGGGGTGGAACTGAAGCTTTCTTT.